This T cell receptor beta chain was captured in a study of T cell changes during pregnancy in multiple sclerosis. Profiled with immunoSEQ multiplex PCR; TCRdb holds only in-frame clones, not every one. The sample lists roughly 110,000 clones; less than 95% were seen once. Germline CDR1 SGHTS, CDR2 YDEGEE. The V gene lost 6 bases and the J gene lost 5 bases, with 17 bases spanning the gap. CDR3 size: 14 residues. This clone was counted a single time. The input for sequencing was peripheral blood, taken before pregnancy. This rearrangement joins TRBV5-8 to TRBJ1-1; possible D gene TRBD1, 6 bases. The origin of this receptor is a female donor with multiple sclerosis, enrolled in a pregnancy study. The CDR3 DNA sequence: TGTGCCAGCACCCCGGGGGGGGCTCGGACTGAAGCTTTCTTT. Its translation: CASTPGGARTEAFF.